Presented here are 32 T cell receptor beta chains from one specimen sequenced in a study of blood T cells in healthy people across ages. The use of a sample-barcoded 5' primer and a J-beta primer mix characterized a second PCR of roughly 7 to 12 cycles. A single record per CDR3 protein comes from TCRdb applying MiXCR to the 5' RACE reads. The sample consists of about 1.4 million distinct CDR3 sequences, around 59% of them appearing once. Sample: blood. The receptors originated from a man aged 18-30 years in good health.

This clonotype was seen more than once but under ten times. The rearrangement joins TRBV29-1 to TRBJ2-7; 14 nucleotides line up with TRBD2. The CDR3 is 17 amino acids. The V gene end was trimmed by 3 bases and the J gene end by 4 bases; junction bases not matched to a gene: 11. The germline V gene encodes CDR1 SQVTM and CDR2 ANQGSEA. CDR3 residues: CSVERLAGGQGLYEQYF. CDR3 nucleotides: TGCAGCGTTGAGCGACTAGCGGGGGGGCAAGGCTTATACGAGCAGTACTTC.

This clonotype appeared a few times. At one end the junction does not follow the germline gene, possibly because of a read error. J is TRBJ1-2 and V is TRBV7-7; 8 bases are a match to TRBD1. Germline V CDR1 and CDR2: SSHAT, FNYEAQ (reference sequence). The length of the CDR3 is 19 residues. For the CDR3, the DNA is TGTGCTAGCAGCTCGTCCCGGGACAGGACCGGAGCCTCTTTCTATGGCTACACCTTC. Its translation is CASSSSRDRTGASFYGYTF.

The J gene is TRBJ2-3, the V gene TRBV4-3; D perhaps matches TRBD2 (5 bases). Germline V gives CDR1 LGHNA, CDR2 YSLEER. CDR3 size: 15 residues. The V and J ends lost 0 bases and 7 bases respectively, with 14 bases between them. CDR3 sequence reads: CASSQEGGGENTQYF. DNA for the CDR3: TGCGCCAGCAGCCAAGAAGGAGGTGGCGAGAATACGCAGTATTTT.

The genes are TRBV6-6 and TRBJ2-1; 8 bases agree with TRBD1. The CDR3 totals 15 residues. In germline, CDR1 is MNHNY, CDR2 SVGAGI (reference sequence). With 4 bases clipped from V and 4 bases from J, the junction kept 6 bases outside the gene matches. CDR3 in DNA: TGTGCCAGCAGTTCTGGTTGGGACAGGTACAATGAGCAGTTCTTC. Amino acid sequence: CASSSGWDRYNEQFF.

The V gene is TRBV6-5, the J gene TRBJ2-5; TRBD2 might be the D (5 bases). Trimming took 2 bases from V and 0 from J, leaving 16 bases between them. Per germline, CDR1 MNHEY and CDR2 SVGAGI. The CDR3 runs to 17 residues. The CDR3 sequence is CASSYGPATSYQETQYF. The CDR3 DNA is TGTGCCAGCAGTTACGGTCCAGCAACTAGTTACCAAGAGACCCAGTACTTC.

Here the CDR3 DNA reads TGTGCCAGCAGCACTAGAGTGGGGGAGTGGCTGATTCAGTTCTTC. Protein product: CASSTRVGEWLIQFF. The chain joins TRBV7-8 to TRBJ2-1; D possibly uses TRBD1 or TRBD2 (5 bases each). Germline V gives CDR1 SGHVS, CDR2 FQNEAQ. V gave up 5 bases and J gave up 13 bases, with 24 bases separating them. This CDR3 comprises 15 residues.

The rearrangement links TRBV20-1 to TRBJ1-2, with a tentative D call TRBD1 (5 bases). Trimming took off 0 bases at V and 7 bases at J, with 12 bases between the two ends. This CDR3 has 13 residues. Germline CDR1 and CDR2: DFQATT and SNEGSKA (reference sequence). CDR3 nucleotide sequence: TGCAGTGCTAGAGACCCTTTGGGACGTGGCTACACCTTC. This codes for CSARDPLGRGYTF.

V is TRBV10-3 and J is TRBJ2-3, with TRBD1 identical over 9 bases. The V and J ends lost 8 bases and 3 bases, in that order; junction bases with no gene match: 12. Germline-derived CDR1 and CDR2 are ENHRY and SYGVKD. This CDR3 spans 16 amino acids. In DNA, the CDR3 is TGTGCCATCTCACAACAGGGGGCCGTAGGTACAGATACGCAGTATTTT. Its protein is CAISQQGAVGTDTQYF.

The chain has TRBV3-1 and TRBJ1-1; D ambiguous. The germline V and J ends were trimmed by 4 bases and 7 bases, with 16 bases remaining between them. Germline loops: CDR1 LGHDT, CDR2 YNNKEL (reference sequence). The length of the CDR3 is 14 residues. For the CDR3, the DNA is TGTGCCAGCAGCCGCGAAGGTAGTGGTGGTGAAGCTTTCTTT. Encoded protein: CASSREGSGGEAFF.

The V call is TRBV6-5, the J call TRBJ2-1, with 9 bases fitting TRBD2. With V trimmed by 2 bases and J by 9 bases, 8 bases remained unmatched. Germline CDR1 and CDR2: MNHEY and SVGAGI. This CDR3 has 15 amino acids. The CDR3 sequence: CASSYAGGPRIEQFF. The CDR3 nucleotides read TGTGCCAGCAGTTACGCGGGAGGGCCTCGAATTGAGCAGTTCTTC.

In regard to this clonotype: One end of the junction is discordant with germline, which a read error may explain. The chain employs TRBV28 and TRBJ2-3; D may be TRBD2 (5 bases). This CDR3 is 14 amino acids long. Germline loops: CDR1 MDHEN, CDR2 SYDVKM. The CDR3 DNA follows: TGTGTCAGCAGTCACCTGGAGGGCACAGATACGCAGTATTTT. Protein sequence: CVSSHLEGTDTQYF.

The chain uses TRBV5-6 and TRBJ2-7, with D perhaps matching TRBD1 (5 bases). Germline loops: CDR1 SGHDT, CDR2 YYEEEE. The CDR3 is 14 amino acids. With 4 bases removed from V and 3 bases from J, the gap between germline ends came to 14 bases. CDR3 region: CASSKTETHYEQYF. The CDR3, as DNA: TGTGCCAGCAGCAAGACAGAGACCCACTACGAGCAGTACTTC.

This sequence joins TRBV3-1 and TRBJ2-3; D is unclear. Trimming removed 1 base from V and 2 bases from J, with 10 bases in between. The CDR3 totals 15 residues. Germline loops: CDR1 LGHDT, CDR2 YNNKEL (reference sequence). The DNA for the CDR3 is TGTGCCAGCAGCCAAGGTCGGCAATTCACAGATACGCAGTATTTT. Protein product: CASSQGRQFTDTQYF.

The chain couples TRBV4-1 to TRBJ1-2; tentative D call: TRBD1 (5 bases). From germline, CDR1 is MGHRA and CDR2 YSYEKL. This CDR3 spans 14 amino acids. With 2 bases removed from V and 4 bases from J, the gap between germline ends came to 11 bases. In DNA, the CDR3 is TGCGCCAGCAGCCAATGGACAAGCTTCTATGGCTACACCTTC. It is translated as CASSQWTSFYGYTF.

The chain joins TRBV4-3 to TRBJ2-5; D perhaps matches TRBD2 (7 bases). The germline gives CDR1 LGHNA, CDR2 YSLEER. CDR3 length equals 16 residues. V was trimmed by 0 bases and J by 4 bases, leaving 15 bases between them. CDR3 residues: CASSQELGGAAETQYF. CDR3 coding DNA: TGCGCCAGCAGCCAAGAGCTAGGGGGGGCGGCAGAGACCCAGTACTTC.

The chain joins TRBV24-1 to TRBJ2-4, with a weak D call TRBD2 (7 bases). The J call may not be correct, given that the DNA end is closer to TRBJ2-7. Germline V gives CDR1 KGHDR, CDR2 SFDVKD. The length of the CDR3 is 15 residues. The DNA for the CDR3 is TGTGCCACCAGTGATCAACGAACGGGGGGCCACGAGCAGTACTTC. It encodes CATSDQRTGGHEQYF.

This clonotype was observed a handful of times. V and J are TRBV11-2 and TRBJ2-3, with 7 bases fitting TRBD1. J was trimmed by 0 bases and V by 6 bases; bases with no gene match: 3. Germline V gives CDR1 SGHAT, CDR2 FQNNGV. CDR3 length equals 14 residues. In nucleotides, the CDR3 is TGTGCCAGCAGGACAGGGTCGAGCACAGATACGCAGTATTTT. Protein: CASRTGSSTDTQYF.

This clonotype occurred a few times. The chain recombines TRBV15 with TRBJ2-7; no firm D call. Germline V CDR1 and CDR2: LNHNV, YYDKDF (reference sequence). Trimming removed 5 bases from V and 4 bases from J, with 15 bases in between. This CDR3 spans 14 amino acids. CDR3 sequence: CATSPVPFPYEQYF. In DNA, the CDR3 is TGTGCCACCAGCCCGGTGCCGTTCCCTTACGAGCAGTACTTC.

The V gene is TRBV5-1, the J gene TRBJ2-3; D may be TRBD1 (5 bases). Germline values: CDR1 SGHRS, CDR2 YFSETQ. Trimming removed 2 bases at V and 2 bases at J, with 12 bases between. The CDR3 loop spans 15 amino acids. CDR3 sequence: CASSFQGSLTDTQYF. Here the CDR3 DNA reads TGCGCCAGCAGCTTCCAGGGTTCTCTCACAGATACGCAGTATTTT.

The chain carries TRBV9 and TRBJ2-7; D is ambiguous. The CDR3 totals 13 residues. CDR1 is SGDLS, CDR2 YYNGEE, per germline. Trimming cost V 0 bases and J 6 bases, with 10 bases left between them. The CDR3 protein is CASSVAEVGEQYF. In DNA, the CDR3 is TGTGCCAGCAGCGTAGCTGAGGTAGGCGAGCAGTACTTC.

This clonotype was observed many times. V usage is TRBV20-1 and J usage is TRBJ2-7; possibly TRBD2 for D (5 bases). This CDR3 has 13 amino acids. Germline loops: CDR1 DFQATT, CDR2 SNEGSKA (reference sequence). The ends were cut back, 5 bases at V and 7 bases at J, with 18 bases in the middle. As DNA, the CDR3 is TGCAGTGCTCATCGGGGAGAGCCCTGTGAGCAGTACTTC. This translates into CSAHRGEPCEQYF.

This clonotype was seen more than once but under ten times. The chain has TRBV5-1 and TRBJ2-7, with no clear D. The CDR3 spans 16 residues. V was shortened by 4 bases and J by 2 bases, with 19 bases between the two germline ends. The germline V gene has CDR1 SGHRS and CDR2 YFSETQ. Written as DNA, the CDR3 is TGCGCCAGCAGCGGACCACTTTCGGGCTCGGCCTACGAGCAGTACTTC. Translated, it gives CASSGPLSGSAYEQYF.

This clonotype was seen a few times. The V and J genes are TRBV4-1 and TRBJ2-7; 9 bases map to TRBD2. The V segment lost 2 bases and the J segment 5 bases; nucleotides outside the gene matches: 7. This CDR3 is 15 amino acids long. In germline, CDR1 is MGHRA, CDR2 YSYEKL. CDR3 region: CASSQRLAGYDEQYF. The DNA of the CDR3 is TGCGCCAGCAGCCAAAGGCTAGCGGGATATGACGAGCAGTACTTC.

The CDR3 region is CASSDLITDTQYF. For the CDR3, the DNA is TGTGCCAGCAGTGATTTGATCACAGATACGCAGTATTTT. The J gene is TRBJ2-3, the V gene TRBV6-1; no definite D call. Trimming stripped 3 bases from V and 2 bases from J, with 6 bases between. CDR1 is MNHNS, CDR2 SASEGT, per germline. The length of the CDR3 is 13 residues.

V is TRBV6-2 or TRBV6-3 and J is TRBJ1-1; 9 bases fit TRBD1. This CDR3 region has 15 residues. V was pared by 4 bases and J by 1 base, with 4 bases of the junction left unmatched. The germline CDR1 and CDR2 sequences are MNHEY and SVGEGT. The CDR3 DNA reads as TGTGCCAGCAGTTTACAGGGGGCTAAGAACACTGAAGCTTTCTTT. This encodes CASSLQGAKNTEAFF.

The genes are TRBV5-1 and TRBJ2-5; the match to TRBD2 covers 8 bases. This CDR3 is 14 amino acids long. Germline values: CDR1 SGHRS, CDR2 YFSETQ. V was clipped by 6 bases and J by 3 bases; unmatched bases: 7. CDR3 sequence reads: CASKQRGTEETQYF. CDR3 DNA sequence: TGCGCCAGCAAGCAGCGGGGGACCGAAGAGACCCAGTACTTC.

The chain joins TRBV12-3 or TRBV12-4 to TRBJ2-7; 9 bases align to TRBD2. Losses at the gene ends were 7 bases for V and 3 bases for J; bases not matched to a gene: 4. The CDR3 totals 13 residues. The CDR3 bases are TGTGCCAGCACCTTGACTAGCGGCTACGAGCAGTACTTC. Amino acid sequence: CASTLTSGYEQYF.

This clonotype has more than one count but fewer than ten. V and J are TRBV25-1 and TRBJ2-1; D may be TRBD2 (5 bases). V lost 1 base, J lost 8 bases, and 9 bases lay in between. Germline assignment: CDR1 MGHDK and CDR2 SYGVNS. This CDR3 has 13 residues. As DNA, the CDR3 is TGTGCCAGCAGTGAATTAGGAGGCTATGAGCAGTTCTTC. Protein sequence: CASSELGGYEQFF.

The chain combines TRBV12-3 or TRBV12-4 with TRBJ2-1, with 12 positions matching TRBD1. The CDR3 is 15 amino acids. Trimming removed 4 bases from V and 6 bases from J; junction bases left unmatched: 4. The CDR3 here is CASSWDRGPGNEQFF. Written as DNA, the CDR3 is TGTGCCAGCAGTTGGGACAGGGGGCCAGGCAATGAGCAGTTCTTC.

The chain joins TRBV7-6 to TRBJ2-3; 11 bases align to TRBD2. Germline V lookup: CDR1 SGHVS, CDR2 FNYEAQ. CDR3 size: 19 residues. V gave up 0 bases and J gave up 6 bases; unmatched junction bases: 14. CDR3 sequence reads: CASSLAHSSGRSVVDTQYF. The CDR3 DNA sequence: TGTGCCAGCAGCTTAGCGCATTCTAGCGGGAGGTCTGTTGTTGATACGCAGTATTTT.

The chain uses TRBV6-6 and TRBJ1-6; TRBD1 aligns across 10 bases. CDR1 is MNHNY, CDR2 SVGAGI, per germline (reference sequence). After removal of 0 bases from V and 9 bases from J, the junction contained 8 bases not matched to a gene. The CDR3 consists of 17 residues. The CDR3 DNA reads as TGTGCCAGCAGTTACTCAGGACAGGGGGAACAAAGTTCACCCCTCCACTTT. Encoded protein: CASSYSGQGEQSSPLHF.

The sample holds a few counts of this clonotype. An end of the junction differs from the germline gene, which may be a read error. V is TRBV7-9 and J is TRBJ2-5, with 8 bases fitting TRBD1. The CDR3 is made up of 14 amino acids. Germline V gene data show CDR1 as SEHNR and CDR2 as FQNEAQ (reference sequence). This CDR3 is CASSLGTGEETQYF. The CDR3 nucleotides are TGTGCCAGCAGTTTAGGGACAGGAGAAGAGACCCAGTACTTC.